These 10 T cell receptor beta chains came from one sample sequenced in a study of T cells in localized non-small cell lung cancer. The protocol was immunoSEQ multiplex PCR, while the TCRdb copy is restricted to in-frame clones and leaves out a portion. The sample contains approximately 65,000 clones, about four fifths of which appear only once. The sequencing here drew on PBMCs, taken before any cancer treatment. The receptors here all came from a man aged 35 to 70 with stage II lung adenocarcinoma.

The chain links TRBV5-1 to TRBJ2-7, with TRBD2 as a possible D gene (5 bases). V was cut by 4 bases and J by 0 bases, with 8 bases left in between. The CDR3 length is 13 residues. Looked up from germline, CDR1 is SGHRS and CDR2 is YFSETQ. The CDR3 nucleotides read TGCGCCAGCAGCCGGGGAGACTCCTACGAGCAGTACTTC. Its protein product is CASSRGDSYEQYF.

The chain couples TRBV19 to TRBJ2-3, with D tentatively TRBD1 or TRBD2 (6 bases each). The CDR3 runs 16 residues. Trimming removed 5 bases from V and 0 bases from J, with 15 bases in between. Germline V CDR1 and CDR2: LNHDA, SQIVND (reference sequence). The CDR3 region has the DNA TGTGCCAGTAGTTGGGGGGCCGGGACTAGCACAGATACGCAGTATTTT. Encoded protein: CASSWGAGTSTDTQYF.

The chain recombines TRBV5-6 with TRBJ1-2; D is possibly TRBD1 (5 bases). Trimming pared 2 bases from V and 2 bases from J, leaving 10 bases between. The CDR3 loop spans 14 amino acids. The V gene's germline CDR1 is SGHDT and CDR2 YYEEEE. CDR3 amino acids: CASSFGTGNYGYTF. As DNA, the CDR3 is TGTGCCAGCAGCTTTGGAACAGGAAACTATGGCTACACCTTC.

The chain carries TRBV28 and TRBJ2-7; the match to TRBD1 covers 9 bases. Trimming removed 2 bases from V and 6 bases from J; junction bases left unmatched: 2. The CDR3 is 13 amino acids. Germline assignment: CDR1 MDHEN and CDR2 SYDVKM. CDR3 in amino acids: CASSLRQGGEQYF. In DNA, the CDR3 is TGTGCCAGCAGTTTAAGACAGGGGGGCGAGCAGTACTTC.

The gene calls are TRBV2 and TRBJ1-4, with D perhaps TRBD1 (6 bases). V lost 1 base, J lost 4 bases, and 16 bases lay in between. This CDR3 contains 17 residues. Germline V gene data show CDR1 as SNHLY and CDR2 as FYNNEI. As DNA, the CDR3 is TGTGCCAGCAGTGAAGACACAGGGTTAACCCTTAATGAAAAACTGTTTTTT. Translation: CASSEDTGLTLNEKLFF.

The chain links TRBV10-3 to TRBJ1-2; D unclear. The V and J ends lost 3 bases and 7 bases respectively, with 9 bases between them. CDR1 and CDR2 from the germline V gene are ENHRY and SYGVKD. The CDR3 loop spans 12 amino acids. In DNA form, the CDR3 reads TGTGCCATCAGTGATTGGGAAAGTGGCTACACCTTC. This sequence encodes CAISDWESGYTF.

The gene calls are TRBV9 and TRBJ2-7, with TRBD1 matching over 8 bases. With 4 bases clipped from V and 0 bases from J, the junction kept 12 bases outside the gene matches. The CDR3 length is 17 residues. CDR1 SGDLS and CDR2 YYNGEE come from the germline V gene. CDR3 loop: CASSSRTGPVGSYEQYF. CDR3 nucleotide sequence: TGTGCCAGCAGCTCACGGACAGGGCCCGTGGGCTCCTACGAGCAGTACTTC.

The V and J genes are TRBV18 and TRBJ1-4, with D tentatively TRBD1 (5 bases). The ends were cut back, 3 bases at V and 0 bases at J, with 5 bases in the middle. The germline V gene encodes CDR1 KGHSH and CDR2 LQKENI. The CDR3 spans 14 residues. The CDR3 DNA sequence: TGTGCCAGCTCACCGGGGGCAACTAATGAAAAACTGTTTTTT. Protein product: CASSPGATNEKLFF. Combining the CDR3 with reference TRBV18 and TRBJ1-4 gives the whole variable domain NAGVMQNPRHLVRRRGQEARLRCSPMKGHSHVYWYRQLPEEGLKFMVYLQKENIIDESGMPKERFSAEFPKEGPSILRIQQVVRGDSAAYFCASSPGATNEKLFFGSGTQLSVL.

This clone was seen a few times. CDR3 in DNA: TGTGCCAGCAGTTCGCTAGGCTCTGGGGCCAACGTCCTGACTTTC. Translating gives CASSSLGSGANVLTF. The V call is TRBV27, the J call TRBJ2-6; no clear D gene. CDR3 length: 15 residues. The germline V gene encodes CDR1 MNHEY and CDR2 SMNVEV (reference sequence). Trimming took off 4 bases at V and 0 bases at J, with 7 bases between the two ends.

CDR3 in amino acids: CASSFLSPGQGAGAQYF. The CDR3, as DNA: TGTGCCAGCAGCTTCCTAAGCCCGGGACAGGGGGCTGGGGCCCAGTACTTC. V is TRBV11-3 and J is TRBJ2-5, with TRBD1 matching 12 bases. The V and J ends lost 3 bases and 9 bases, in that order; junction bases with no gene match: 14. Germline CDR1 is SGHNT and CDR2 is YENEEA. CDR3 size: 17 residues.